This T cell receptor (beta chain) was identified during a study of monozygotic twins with inflammatory bowel disease. It was 3500 ng of total RNA that each TCR library used. The unique tags termed UMIs, each holding a 6-nucleotide sample barcode, were added by means of template switching. TCRdb re-analyzed the 5' RACE reads; it lists each CDR3 protein once, without DNA. Its table lists approximately 390,000 distinct CDR3 sequences. As concerns this clonotype: Antigen: not known.

Study-wide results and limits: Repertoire similarity matched across concordant and discordant twins, perhaps owing to limited power.

This CDR3 region has 19 residues. The receptor was derived from a human donor with ulcerative colitis or Crohn's disease, or a healthy co-twin of an affected twin (not recorded which). The sequenced sample was blood. The V gene is TRBV21-1, the J gene TRBJ2-3; TCRdb calls TRBD2, which cannot be checked without DNA. TRBV21-1 is a recognized pseudogene. The CDR3 region is CASSKDPGTSGRGTDTQYF.